A single sample is the source of the 4 T cell receptor beta chains below, sequenced in a study of pediatric ulcerative colitis. One to two pinch biopsies were taken from the rectum during colonoscopy. Sequencing used immunoSEQ multiplex PCR; TCRdb keeps in-frame clones, though not all of them. Altogether over 30,000 clones are present, about three quarters being singletons, with the ten largest covering approximately 1.1%. The sample comprised gut tissue. The source of these receptors is a boy younger than 18 with mild ulcerative colitis.

The chain couples TRBV9 to TRBJ1-1; D gene unclear. The CDR3 length is 12 residues. The ends were cut back, 4 bases at V and 4 bases at J, with 8 bases in the middle. The germline V gene has CDR1 SGDLS and CDR2 YYNGEE. Here the CDR3 DNA reads TGTGCCAGCAGCCCAGGTTTCACTGAAGCTTTCTTT. This translates into CASSPGFTEAFF.

The chain employs TRBV6-5 and TRBJ1-6; TRBD1 matches at 7 bases. V gave up 4 bases and J gave up 5 bases; unmatched junction bases: 5. This CDR3 contains 15 residues. CDR1 and CDR2 from the germline V gene are MNHEY and SVGAGI. CDR3 sequence (DNA): TGTGCCAGCAGTTCCGCCGACAGGGATAATTCACCCCTCCACTTT. This translates into CASSSADRDNSPLHF.

The V and J genes are TRBV5-8 and TRBJ2-5, with D possibly matching TRBD1 (5 bases). The CDR3 covers 14 residues. CDR1 and CDR2 from the germline V gene are SGHTS and YDEGEE. Trimming took 3 bases from V and 5 from J, leaving 14 bases between them. The CDR3 sequence: CASSWPGQRETQYF. CDR3 DNA sequence: TGTGCCAGCAGCTGGCCCGGACAAAGGGAGACCCAGTACTTC.

V usage is TRBV30 and J usage is TRBJ1-6; D might be TRBD1 (5 bases). The V gene lost 1 base and the J gene lost 10 bases, with 14 bases spanning the gap. CDR3 length: 14 residues. Germline loops: CDR1 GTSNPN, CDR2 SVGIG (reference sequence). In DNA form, the CDR3 reads TGTGCCTGGAGTGGGGGACTTGATGGATCACCCCTCCACTTT. It encodes CAWSGGLDGSPLHF.